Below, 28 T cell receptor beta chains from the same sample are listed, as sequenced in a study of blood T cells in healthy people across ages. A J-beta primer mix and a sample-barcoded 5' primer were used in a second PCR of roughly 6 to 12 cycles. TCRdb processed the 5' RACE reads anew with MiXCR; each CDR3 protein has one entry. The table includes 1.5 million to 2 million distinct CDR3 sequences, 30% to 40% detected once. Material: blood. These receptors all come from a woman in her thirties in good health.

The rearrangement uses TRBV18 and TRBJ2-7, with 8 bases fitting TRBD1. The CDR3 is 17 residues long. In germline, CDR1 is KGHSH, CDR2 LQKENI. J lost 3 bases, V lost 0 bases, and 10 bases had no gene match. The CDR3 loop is CASSPPRIGTGLYEQYF. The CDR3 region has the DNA TGTGCCAGCTCACCACCGAGGATCGGGACAGGACTCTACGAGCAGTACTTC.

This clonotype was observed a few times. DNA of the CDR3: TGCAGTGCTAGTGTACGGACAGACAGGTTGATGAACACTGAAGCTTTCTTT. Protein sequence: CSASVRTDRLMNTEAFF. This chain uses TRBV20-1 with TRBJ1-1, with a tentative D call TRBD1 (6 bases). This CDR3 comprises 17 residues. With 3 bases removed from V and 0 bases from J, the gap between germline ends came to 20 bases. The germline CDR1 and CDR2 sequences are DFQATT and SNEGSKA (reference sequence).

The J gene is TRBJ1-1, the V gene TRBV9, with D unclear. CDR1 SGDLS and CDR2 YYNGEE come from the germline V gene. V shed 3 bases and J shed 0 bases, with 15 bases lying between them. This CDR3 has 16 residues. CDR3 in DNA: TGTGCCAGCAGCGCCGAAGAATATAATGTGAACACTGAAGCTTTCTTT. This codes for CASSAEEYNVNTEAFF.

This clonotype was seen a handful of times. The CDR3, as DNA: TGTGCCAGCAGCTTAGTTCCAGAAACTGACGAGCAGTACTTC. This sequence encodes CASSLVPETDEQYF. The chain carries TRBV7-9 and TRBJ2-7; D ambiguous. Germline lookup yields CDR1 SEHNR and CDR2 FQNEAQ (reference sequence). This CDR3 is 14 amino acids long. Trimming cost V 1 base and J 5 bases, with 12 bases left between them.

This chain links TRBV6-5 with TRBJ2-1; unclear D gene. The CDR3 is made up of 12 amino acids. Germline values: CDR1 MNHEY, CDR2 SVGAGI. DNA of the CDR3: TGTGCGGTCGGCTACTCCTACAATGAGCAGTTCTTC. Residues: CAVGYSYNEQFF.

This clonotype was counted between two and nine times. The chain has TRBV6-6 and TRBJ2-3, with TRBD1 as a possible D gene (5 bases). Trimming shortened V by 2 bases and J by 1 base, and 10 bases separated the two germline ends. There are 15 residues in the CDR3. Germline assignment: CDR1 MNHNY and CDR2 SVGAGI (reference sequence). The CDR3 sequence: CASSYQGGGTDTQYF. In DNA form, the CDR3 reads TGTGCCAGCAGTTACCAGGGTGGGGGCACAGATACGCAGTATTTT.

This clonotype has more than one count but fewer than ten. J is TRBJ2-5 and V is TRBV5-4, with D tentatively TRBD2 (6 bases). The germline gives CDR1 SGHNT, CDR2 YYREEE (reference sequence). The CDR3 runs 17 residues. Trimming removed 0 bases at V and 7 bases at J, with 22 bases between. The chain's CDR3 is CASSLVGGAGPFGTQYF. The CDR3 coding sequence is TGTGCCAGCAGCTTGGTTGGCGGGGCAGGCCCATTTGGGACCCAGTACTTC.

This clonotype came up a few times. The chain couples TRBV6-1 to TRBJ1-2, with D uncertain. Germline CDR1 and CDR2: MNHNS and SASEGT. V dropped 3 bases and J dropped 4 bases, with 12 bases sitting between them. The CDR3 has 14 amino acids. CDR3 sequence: CASSDDGKSYGYTF. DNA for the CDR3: TGTGCCAGCAGTGACGACGGAAAAAGCTATGGCTACACCTTC.

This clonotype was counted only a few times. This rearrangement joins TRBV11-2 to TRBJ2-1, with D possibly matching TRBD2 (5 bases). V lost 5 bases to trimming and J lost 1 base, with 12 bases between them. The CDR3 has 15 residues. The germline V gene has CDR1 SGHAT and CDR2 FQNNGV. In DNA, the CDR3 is TGTGCCAGCAGCCCTACTAGAGGGTCCTACAATGAGCAGTTCTTC. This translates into CASSPTRGSYNEQFF.

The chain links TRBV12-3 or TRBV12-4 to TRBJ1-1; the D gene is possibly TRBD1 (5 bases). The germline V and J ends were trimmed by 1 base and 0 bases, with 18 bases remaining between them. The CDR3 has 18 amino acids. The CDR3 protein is CASSLGGEHRRMNTEAFF. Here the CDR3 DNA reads TGTGCCAGCAGTTTAGGCGGGGAGCACAGGCGAATGAACACTGAAGCTTTCTTT.

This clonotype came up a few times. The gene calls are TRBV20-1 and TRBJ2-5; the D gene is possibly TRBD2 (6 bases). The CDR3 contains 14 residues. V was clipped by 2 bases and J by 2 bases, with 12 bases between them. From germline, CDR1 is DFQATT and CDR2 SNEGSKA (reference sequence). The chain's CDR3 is CSARPPREQETQYF. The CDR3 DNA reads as TGCAGTGCTAGACCCCCACGGGAGCAAGAGACCCAGTACTTC.

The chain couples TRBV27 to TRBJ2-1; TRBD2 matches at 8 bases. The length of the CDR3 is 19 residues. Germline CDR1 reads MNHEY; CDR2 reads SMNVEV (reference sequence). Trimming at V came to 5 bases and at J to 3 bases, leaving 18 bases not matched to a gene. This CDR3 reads CASSLKAGVWVGNYNEQFF. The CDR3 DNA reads TGTGCCAGCAGTCTAAAAGCGGGAGTATGGGTGGGGAACTACAATGAGCAGTTCTTC.

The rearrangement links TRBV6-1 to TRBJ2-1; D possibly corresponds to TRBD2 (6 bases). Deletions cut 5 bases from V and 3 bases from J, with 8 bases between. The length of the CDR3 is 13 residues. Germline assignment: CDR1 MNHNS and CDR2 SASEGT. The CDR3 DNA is TGTGCCAGCAGTATGACTAGCTACAATGAGCAGTTCTTC. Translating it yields CASSMTSYNEQFF.

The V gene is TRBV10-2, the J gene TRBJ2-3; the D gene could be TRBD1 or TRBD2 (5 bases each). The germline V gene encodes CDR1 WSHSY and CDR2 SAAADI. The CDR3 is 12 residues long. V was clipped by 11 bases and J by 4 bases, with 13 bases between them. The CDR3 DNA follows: TGCGCCGGGGGAGCCTCCCCAGATACGCAGTATTTT. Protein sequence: CAGGASPDTQYF.

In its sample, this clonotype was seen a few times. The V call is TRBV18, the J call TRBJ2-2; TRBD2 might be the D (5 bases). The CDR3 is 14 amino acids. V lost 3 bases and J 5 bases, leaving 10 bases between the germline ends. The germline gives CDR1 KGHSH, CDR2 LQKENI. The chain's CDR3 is CASSPNTRTGELFF. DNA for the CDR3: TGTGCCAGCTCACCCAATACTAGGACCGGGGAGCTGTTTTTT. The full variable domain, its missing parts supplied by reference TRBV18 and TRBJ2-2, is NAGVMQNPRHLVRRRGQEARLRCSPMKGHSHVYWYRQLPEEGLKFMVYLQKENIIDESGMPKERFSAEFPKEGPSILRIQQVVRGDSAAYFCASSPNTRTGELFFGEGSRLTVL.

In DNA form, the CDR3 reads TGCGCCAGCAGTCATCGGGAGCCGTACAATGAGCAGTTCTTC. Protein: CASSHREPYNEQFF. The gene calls are TRBV10-2 and TRBJ2-1; tentatively, D is TRBD2 (6 bases). This CDR3 contains 14 residues. V was pared by 5 bases and J by 4 bases, with 12 bases between. The germline gives CDR1 WSHSY, CDR2 SAAADI.

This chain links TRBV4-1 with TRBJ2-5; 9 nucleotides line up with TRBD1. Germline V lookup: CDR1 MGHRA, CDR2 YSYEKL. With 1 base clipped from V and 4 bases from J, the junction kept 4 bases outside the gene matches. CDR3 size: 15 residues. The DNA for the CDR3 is TGCGCCAGCAGCCAAGTCGGGACAGGGCGAGAGACCCAGTACTTC. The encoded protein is CASSQVGTGRETQYF.

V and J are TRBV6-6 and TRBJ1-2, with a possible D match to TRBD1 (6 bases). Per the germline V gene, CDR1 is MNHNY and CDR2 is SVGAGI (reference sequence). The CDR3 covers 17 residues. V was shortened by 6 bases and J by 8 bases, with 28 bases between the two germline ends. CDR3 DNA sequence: TGTGCCAGCAGCCCCCTCCCCTACAGGGTTGGCGCTAGCGGCTACACCTTC. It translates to CASSPLPYRVGASGYTF.

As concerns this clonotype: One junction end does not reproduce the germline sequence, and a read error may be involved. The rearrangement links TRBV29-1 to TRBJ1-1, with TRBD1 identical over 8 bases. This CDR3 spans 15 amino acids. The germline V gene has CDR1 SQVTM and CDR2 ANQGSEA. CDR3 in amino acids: CGVARTGKGKTEAFF. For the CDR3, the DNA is TGCGGCGTTGCCCGGACAGGGAAGGGAAAAACTGAAGCTTTCTTT.

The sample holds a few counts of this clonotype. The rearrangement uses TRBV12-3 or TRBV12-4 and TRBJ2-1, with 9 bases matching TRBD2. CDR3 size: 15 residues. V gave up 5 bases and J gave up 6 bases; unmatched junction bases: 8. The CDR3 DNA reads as TGTGCCAGCAGTACGGACATAGCGGGAGTCAATGAGCAGTTCTTC. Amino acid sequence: CASSTDIAGVNEQFF.

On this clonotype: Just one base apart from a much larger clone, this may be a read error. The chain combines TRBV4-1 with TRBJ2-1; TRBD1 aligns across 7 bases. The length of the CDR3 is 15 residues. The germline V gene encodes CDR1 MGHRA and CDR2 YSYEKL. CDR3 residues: CASSQPGQRANEQCF. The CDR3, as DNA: TGCGCCAGCAGCCAGCCGGGACAGAGGGCCAATGAGCAGTGCTTC.

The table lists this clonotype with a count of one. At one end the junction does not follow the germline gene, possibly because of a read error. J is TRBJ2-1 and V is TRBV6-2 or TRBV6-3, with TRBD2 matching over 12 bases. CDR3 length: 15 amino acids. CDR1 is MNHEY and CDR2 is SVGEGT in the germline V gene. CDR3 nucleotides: TGTGCCAGCAGTTACACTAGCGGGGGGTACAATGGGCAGTTCTTC. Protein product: CASSYTSGGYNGQFF.

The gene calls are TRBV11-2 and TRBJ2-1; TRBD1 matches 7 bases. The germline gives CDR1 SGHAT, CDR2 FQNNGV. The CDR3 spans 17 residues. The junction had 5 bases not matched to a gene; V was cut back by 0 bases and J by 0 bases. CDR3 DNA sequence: TGTGCCAGCAGCTTAGATTTTCGGACAGGCTCCTACAATGAGCAGTTCTTC. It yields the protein CASSLDFRTGSYNEQFF.

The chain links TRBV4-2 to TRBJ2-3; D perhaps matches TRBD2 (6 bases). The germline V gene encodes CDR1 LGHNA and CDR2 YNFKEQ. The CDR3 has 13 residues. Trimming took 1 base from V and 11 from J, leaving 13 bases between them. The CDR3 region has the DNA TGTGCCAGCAGCCAAGGGCCCGGGAGAAGGCAGTATTTT. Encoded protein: CASSQGPGRRQYF.

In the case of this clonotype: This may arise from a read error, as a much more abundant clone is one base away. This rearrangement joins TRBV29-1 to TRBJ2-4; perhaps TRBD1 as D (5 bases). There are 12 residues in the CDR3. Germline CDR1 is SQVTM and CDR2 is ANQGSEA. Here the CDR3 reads CSGEWQGGEQYF. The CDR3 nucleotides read TGCAGCGGTGAATGGCAGGGTGGAGAGCAGTACTTC.

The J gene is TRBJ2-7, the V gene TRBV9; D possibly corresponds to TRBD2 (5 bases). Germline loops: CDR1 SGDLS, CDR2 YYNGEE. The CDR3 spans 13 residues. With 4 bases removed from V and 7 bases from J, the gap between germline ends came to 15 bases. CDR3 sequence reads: CASSTTDWGEQYF. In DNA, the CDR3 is TGTGCCAGCAGCACAACGGACTGGGGAGAGCAGTACTTC.

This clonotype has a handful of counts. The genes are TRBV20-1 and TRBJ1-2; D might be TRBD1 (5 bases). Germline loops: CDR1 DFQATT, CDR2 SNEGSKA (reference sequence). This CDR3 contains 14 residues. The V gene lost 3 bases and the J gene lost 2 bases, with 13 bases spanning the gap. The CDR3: CSARDGASNYGYTF. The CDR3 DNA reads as TGCAGTGCTAGGGACGGGGCGTCAAACTATGGCTACACCTTC.

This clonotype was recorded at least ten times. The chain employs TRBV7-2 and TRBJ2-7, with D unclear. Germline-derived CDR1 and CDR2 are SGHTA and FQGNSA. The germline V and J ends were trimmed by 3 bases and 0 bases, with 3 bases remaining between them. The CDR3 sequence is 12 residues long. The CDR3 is CASSLNSYEQYF. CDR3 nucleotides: TGTGCCAGCAGCTTGAACTCCTACGAGCAGTACTTC.